The 17 T cell receptor beta chains in this list originate from one sample, sequenced in a study of blood T cell repertoires in COVID-19. Data came from immunoSEQ multiplex PCR; TCRdb stores just in-frame clones and leaves some out. The sample lists around 16,000 clones, approximately 86% occurring once. The sequenced material came from peripheral blood. These TCRs come from a man aged 55-75 years with acute or convalescent COVID-19.

The genes are TRBV18 and TRBJ2-5; TRBD2 matches at 9 bases. V dropped 3 bases and J dropped 3; count of bases not matched to a gene: 2. This CDR3 spans 14 amino acids. Germline V gene data show CDR1 as KGHSH and CDR2 as LQKENI. This CDR3 is CASSPSGGKETQYF. CDR3 bases: TGTGCCAGCTCACCTAGCGGGGGTAAAGAGACCCAGTACTTC.

This rearrangement joins TRBV5-4 to TRBJ2-5; the match to TRBD2 covers 7 bases. The ends lost 0 bases at V and 0 bases at J; junction bases unmatched: 5. The germline V gene has CDR1 SGHNT and CDR2 YYREEE (reference sequence). This CDR3 region has 16 residues. The CDR3 loop reads CASSLVAGADQETQYF. In nucleotides, the CDR3 is TGTGCCAGCAGCTTGGTGGCGGGAGCAGACCAAGAGACCCAGTACTTC.

This clone has just a few counts. This chain uses TRBV5-1 with TRBJ1-6; 9 positions match TRBD1. Germline V CDR1 and CDR2: SGHRS, YFSETQ. The V and J ends lost 7 bases and 5 bases, in that order; junction bases with no gene match: 1. CDR3 length: 13 residues. CDR3 nucleotide sequence: TGCGCCAGCGGGGACAGGGATAATTCACCCCTCCACTTT. Translated, it gives CASGDRDNSPLHF.

This chain joins TRBV10-3 and TRBJ2-2; 8 nucleotides align to TRBD2. The ends lost 4 bases at V and 3 bases at J; junction bases unmatched: 4. The CDR3 runs to 15 residues. Germline assignment: CDR1 ENHRY and CDR2 SYGVKD. This chain's CDR3 is CAISGGTSDTGELFF. The CDR3 DNA is TGTGCCATCAGTGGCGGGACTAGTGACACCGGGGAGCTGTTTTTT.

CDR3 region: CASSIGGTDTQYF. In DNA, the CDR3 is TGTGCCAGTAGTATAGGAGGCACAGATACGCAGTATTTT. The chain couples TRBV19 to TRBJ2-3; D gene ambiguous. V was shortened by 1 base and J by 1 base, with 3 bases between the two germline ends. The CDR3 is 13 residues long. Germline CDR1 LNHDA, CDR2 SQIVND (reference sequence).

J is TRBJ2-1 and V is TRBV2; possibly TRBD2 for D (5 bases). The germline CDR1 and CDR2 sequences are SNHLY and FYNNEI. This CDR3 spans 14 amino acids. Trimming removed 3 bases at V and 2 bases at J, with 8 bases between. The CDR3 region has the DNA TGTGCCAGCAGTGACCCGGGGACCTACAATGAGCAGTTCTTC. Its protein is CASSDPGTYNEQFF.

The chain recombines TRBV6-5 with TRBJ2-5; 8 positions agree with TRBD1. The junction had 14 bases not matched to a gene; V was cut back by 11 bases and J by 3 bases. The CDR3 is made up of 15 amino acids. Germline CDR1 MNHEY, CDR2 SVGAGI. CDR3 in DNA: TGTGCCTCTCAGAGGGCAGGGGGCAAGGAAGAGACCCAGTACTTC. Translated: CASQRAGGKEETQYF.

This rearrangement joins TRBV7-2 to TRBJ1-4, with D hard to call. CDR1 and CDR2 from the germline V gene are SGHTA and FQGNSA. The CDR3 spans 14 residues. Trimming took 3 bases from V and 6 from J, leaving 11 bases between them. The CDR3 spells CASSFGGTYEKLFF. Here the CDR3 DNA reads TGTGCCAGCAGCTTCGGCGGAACCTATGAAAAACTGTTTTTT. Full variable domain (rest looked up from reference TRBV7-2 and TRBJ1-4): GAGVSQSPSNKVTEKGKDVELRCDPISGHTALYWYRQSLGQGLEFLIYFQGNSAPDKSGLPSDRFSAERTGGSVSTLTIQRTQQEDSAVYLCASSFGGTYEKLFFGSGTQLSVL.

J is TRBJ2-7 and V is TRBV11-2; possibly TRBD2 for D (6 bases). This CDR3 region has 16 residues. Trimming stripped 4 bases from V and 7 bases from J, with 23 bases between. Germline assignment: CDR1 SGHAT and CDR2 FQNNGV. The CDR3 reads CASSSQGGAGLGEQYF. DNA of the CDR3: TGTGCCAGCAGCTCCCAGGGAGGTGCGGGGTTAGGGGAGCAGTACTTC. The complete variable domain, with remaining parts taken from reference TRBV11-2 and TRBJ2-7, reads EAGVAQSPRYKIIEKRQSVAFWCNPISGHATLYWYQQILGQGPKLLIQFQNNGVVDDSQLPKDRFSAERLKGVDSTLKIQPAKLEDSAVYLCASSSQGGAGLGEQYFGPGTRLTVT.

The chain employs TRBV24-1 and TRBJ2-3; 10 bases map to TRBD2. The CDR3 sequence is 14 residues long. Germline assignment: CDR1 KGHDR and CDR2 SFDVKD. V gave up 3 bases and J gave up 14 bases; unmatched junction bases: 10. The CDR3 DNA reads TGTGCCACCAGTGATGCTCTAGCGGGAGCCCTGGTGTATTTT. It is translated as CATSDALAGALVYF.

CDR3 region: CASTRERENTEAFF. CDR3 DNA sequence: TGTGCCAGCACTCGCGAGAGGGAGAACACTGAAGCTTTCTTT. The V gene is TRBV6-6, the J gene TRBJ1-1; no firm D call. Germline V gives CDR1 MNHNY, CDR2 SVGAGI (reference sequence). CDR3 size: 14 residues. V was trimmed by 7 bases and J by 1 base, leaving 13 bases between them.

The chain has TRBV6-9 and TRBJ1-2, with a possible D match to TRBD1 (5 bases). The V end lost 6 bases, the J end lost 8 bases, and 19 bases lay between the germline ends. The germline gives CDR1 MNHGY, CDR2 SVAAGI. CDR3 length: 14 residues. CDR3 nucleotides: TGTGCCAGCAGCTCCACCGGGACTTCAGACGGCTACACCTTC. It encodes CASSSTGTSDGYTF.

The rearrangement uses TRBV27 and TRBJ1-4; perhaps TRBD1 as D (5 bases). Germline V gives CDR1 MNHEY, CDR2 SMNVEV (reference sequence). The ends were cut back, 5 bases at V and 6 bases at J, with 13 bases in the middle. The CDR3 covers 14 residues. Here the CDR3 reads CASSPRWGDEKLFF. The CDR3 nucleotides read TGTGCCAGCAGTCCCCGGTGGGGGGATGAAAAACTGTTTTTT.

In its sample, this clone was seen a few times. The chain joins TRBV7-2 to TRBJ2-7, with 8 bases that match TRBD2. With 3 bases clipped from V and 5 bases from J, the junction kept 9 bases outside the gene matches. The CDR3 sequence is 15 residues long. The V gene's germline CDR1 is SGHTA and CDR2 FQGNSA. DNA for the CDR3: TGTGCCAGCAGCTTTGGAGCGGGAGTAAGCAACGAGCAGTACTTC. Protein product: CASSFGAGVSNEQYF.

The chain uses TRBV28 and TRBJ1-5, with 7 bases matching TRBD1. Germline V gene data show CDR1 as MDHEN and CDR2 as SYDVKM. The J segment lost 3 bases and the V segment lost 5 bases, leaving 4 bases of the junction unmatched. The CDR3 spans 14 residues. CDR3 nucleotide sequence: TGTGCCAGCAGTCAAACAGGGGCCAATCAGCCCCAGCATTTT. Translated: CASSQTGANQPQHF.

The chain couples TRBV30 to TRBJ2-1; D is perhaps TRBD1 (6 bases). The CDR3 has 11 residues. V gave up 4 bases and J gave up 8 bases, with 9 bases separating them. Germline CDR1 reads GTSNPN; CDR2 reads SVGIG (reference sequence). CDR3 region: CAWTRTDEQFF. DNA of the CDR3: TGTGCCTGGACCCGGACAGATGAGCAGTTCTTC.

This chain joins TRBV30 and TRBJ2-1, with 9 bases identical to TRBD2. J lost 3 bases, V lost 8 bases, and 14 bases had no gene match. The germline V gene encodes CDR1 GTSNPN and CDR2 SVGIG (reference sequence). This CDR3 contains 16 residues. The CDR3 here is CAGSGSGSYIYNEQFF. The DNA for the CDR3 is TGTGCCGGTAGCGGGAGCGGGTCCTACATCTACAATGAGCAGTTCTTC.